This entry describes one T cell receptor (beta chain). Antigen unknown. The data were taken from a study of cytomegalovirus exposure and HLA in healthy donors. Whole-study findings and limits: Some V segments could not be told apart, so they were left out, TRBV6-2 and TRBV6-3 among them.

The PCR used 60 Vbeta and 13 Jbeta primers. Clones were read by immunoSEQ multiplex PCR, and TCRdb kept only the in-frame ones, dropping some. The table shows 150,000 to 200,000 clones, with 77% occurring only once. Trimming shortened V by 3 bases and J by 8 bases, and 10 bases separated the two germline ends. The V gene's germline CDR1 is MDHEN and CDR2 SYDVKM. This CDR3 contains 12 residues. The chain links TRBV28 to TRBJ1-2; no firm D call. The sequenced sample was PBMCs. This TCR derives from a woman aged 25 to 39 in good health and CMV-seronegative. Here the CDR3 DNA reads TGTGCCAGCAGTTTTAGAGGAAGGGGCTACACCTTC. Protein: CASSFRGRGYTF.